This TCR beta chain was sequenced during a study of neurological immune-mediated disorders. Time point: longitudinal time-point 3. Unsorted libraries were prepared from 2 million PBMCs held at -80 C. The table lists this clonotype with many counts. Its target is unknown. Study outcomes and limitations: HTLV-1-associated myelopathy ranked highest for TCR clonal expansion and multiple sclerosis lowest, beneath healthy controls.

The CDR3 sequence is 16 residues long. Trimming took 5 bases from V and 6 from J; bases not matched to a gene: 14. Synthesis of cDNA was carried out by template-switch 5'RACE. The reaction used 10-nucleotide random UMIs. TCRdb redid the calling of the 5' RACE reads with MiXCR, one entry per CDR3 protein. The table includes roughly 42,000 distinct CDR3 sequences, roughly 13% detected once. Sequencing input: PBMCs. The rearrangement uses TRBV12-3 or TRBV12-4 and TRBJ2-3; 7 bases agree with TRBD2. The TCR sequence derives from a man younger than 45 in good health. The CDR3 reads CASSPGLLNFGDTQYF. The CDR3 DNA sequence: TGTGCCAGCAGTCCGGGACTACTCAACTTTGGGGATACGCAGTATTTT.